This T cell receptor beta chain was documented in a study of CD8+ T cells in alopecia areata. The treatment was: oral pan-JAK inhibitor, 5-10 mg twice daily. Germline loops: CDR1 MGHDK, CDR2 SYGVNS. Losses at the gene ends were 7 bases for V and 4 bases for J; bases not matched to a gene: 5. This CDR3 contains 13 residues. The authors extracted RNA and reverse transcribed it into cDNA as the sequencing template. The repertoire was sequenced with immunoSEQ multiplex PCR; TCRdb's copy has only in-frame clones and lacks some. The sample holds about 190,000 clones, around 56% seen once. As to this clone: The antigen is unknown.

Study-wide points: Many expanded lesional clones persisted during tofacitinib (in both scalp and blood).

This TCR was recovered from a human donor with alopecia areata. Sequencing used CD4+ T cells sorted from blood, obtained at week 4, from a patient treated with tofacitinib. The V and J genes are TRBV25-1 and TRBJ2-7; 9 positions match TRBD2. Here the CDR3 DNA reads TGTGCCAGCAAAGCGGGAGGCGTTTACGAGCAGTACTTC. It codes for CASKAGGVYEQYF.